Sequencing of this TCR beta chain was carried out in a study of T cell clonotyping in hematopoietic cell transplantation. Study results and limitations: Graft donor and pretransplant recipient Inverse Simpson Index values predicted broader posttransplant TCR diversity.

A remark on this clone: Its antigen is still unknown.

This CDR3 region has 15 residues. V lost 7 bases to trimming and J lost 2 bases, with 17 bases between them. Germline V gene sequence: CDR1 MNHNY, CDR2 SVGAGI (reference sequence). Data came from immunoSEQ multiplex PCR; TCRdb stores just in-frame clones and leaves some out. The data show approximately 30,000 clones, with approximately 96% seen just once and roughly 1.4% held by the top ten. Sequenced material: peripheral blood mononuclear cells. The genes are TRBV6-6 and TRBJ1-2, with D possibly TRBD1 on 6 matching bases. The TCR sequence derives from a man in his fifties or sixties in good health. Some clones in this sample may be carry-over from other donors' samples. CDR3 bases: TGTGCCAGCACCATGGGAGGACAGCAAAACTATGGCTACACCTTC. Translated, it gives CASTMGGQQNYGYTF.